This entry lists 10 T cell receptor beta chains sequenced from one sample in a study of CD8 T cells in ankylosing spondylitis. TCRdb passed the 5' RACE reads through MiXCR, listing each CDR3 protein once. Among about 250,000 distinct CDR3 sequences listed, more than 15% were seen once. The sequenced sample was blood, either unsorted or a sorted T cell fraction (not recorded which). The origin of the receptors is a male donor with ankylosing spondylitis or in good health (not recorded which).

In this sample, this clonotype turned up a few times. For the CDR3, the DNA is TGTGCCAGCAGCTTAGGGGGACTCGAGGGGGAGCAGTACTTC. Its protein product is CASSLGGLEGEQYF. The chain links TRBV7-6 to TRBJ2-7; maybe TRBD2 (6 bases). Germline CDR1 is SGHVS and CDR2 is FNYEAQ. The V end was cut by 1 base, the J end by 7 bases, with 14 bases between. CDR3 length equals 14 residues.

This chain links TRBV3-1 with TRBJ2-7; 9 bases align to TRBD1. V lost 5 bases, J lost 2 bases, and 10 bases stayed unmatched. Germline-derived CDR1 and CDR2 are LGHDT and YNNKEL (reference sequence). The CDR3 is 16 amino acids. Written as DNA, the CDR3 is TGTGCCAGCAGCGACGAACAGGGGGCTGCCACCTACGAGCAGTACTTC. Translated, it gives CASSDEQGAATYEQYF.

This clonotype was seen only a few times. The chain has TRBV9 and TRBJ2-2; D is uncertain. Trimming shortened V by 0 bases and J by 4 bases, and 13 bases separated the two germline ends. The CDR3 has 16 residues. Germline V gene data show CDR1 as SGDLS and CDR2 as YYNGEE. CDR3 DNA sequence: TGTGCCAGCAGCGTAGAGGCGAGCGAGCCCACCGGGGAGCTGTTTTTT. It is translated as CASSVEASEPTGELFF.

CDR3 coding DNA: TGTGCCAGCAATCCGACAGGGTTCAACTACGAGCAGTACTTC. As protein: CASNPTGFNYEQYF. J is TRBJ2-7 and V is TRBV12-3 or TRBV12-4; 7 nucleotides agree with TRBD1. V lost 7 bases and J lost 3; bases outside the gene matches: 9. This CDR3 is 14 amino acids long.

This clonotype was seen only a few times. The chain is built from TRBV4-3 and TRBJ1-3; perhaps TRBD1 as D (5 bases). CDR3 size: 17 residues. Germline V gene data show CDR1 as LGHNA and CDR2 as YSLEER. Deletions cut 0 bases from V and 4 bases from J, with 16 bases between. Written as DNA, the CDR3 is TGCGCCAGCAGCCAAGATCTTTACGGGGGGTCAGGAAACACCATATATTTT. This sequence encodes CASSQDLYGGSGNTIYF.

This sequence joins TRBV20-1 and TRBJ1-5; D not resolved. Germline V gene lookup returns CDR1 DFQATT and CDR2 SNEGSKA (reference sequence). The CDR3 spans 13 residues. Trimming left V 4 bases short and J 4 bases short, with 11 bases between. The CDR3 DNA is TGCAGTGCTAATGGGAATGAGAATCAGCCCCAGCATTTT. Protein product: CSANGNENQPQHF.

This clonotype was recorded at least ten times. The CDR3: CASSFLAADTQYF. The CDR3 DNA is TGTGCCAGCAGCTTTCTAGCGGCAGATACGCAGTATTTT. The chain uses TRBV7-3 and TRBJ2-3; TRBD2 aligns across 7 bases. In germline, CDR1 is SGHTA, CDR2 FQGTGA. This CDR3 is built from 13 residues. Trimming took 3 bases from V and 4 from J; bases not matched to a gene: 1.

CDR3 coding DNA: TGTGCCACCAGCAGAGTATCCGGGGTGAACACTGAAGCTTTCTTT. Its protein product is CATSRVSGVNTEAFF. The rearrangement links TRBV15 to TRBJ1-1; D is undetermined. The V gene lost 1 base and the J gene lost 0 bases, with 9 bases spanning the gap. This CDR3 region has 15 residues. CDR1 is LNHNV and CDR2 is YYDKDF in the germline V gene (reference sequence).

The chain couples TRBV11-2 to TRBJ2-6; D is tentatively TRBD1 or TRBD2 (5 bases each). The CDR3 is 20 residues long. Germline CDR1 is SGHAT and CDR2 is FQNNGV. V was pared by 1 base and J by 0 bases, with 19 bases between. This CDR3 reads CASSLVLGLEGRSGANVLTF. The CDR3 coding sequence is TGTGCCAGCAGCTTAGTATTGGGGCTTGAGGGCCGCTCTGGGGCCAACGTCCTGACTTTC.

Of note for this clonotype: A junction boundary mismatches the germline segment, possibly from a read error. The chain has TRBV3-1 and TRBJ2-7; 13 nucleotides match TRBD2. The germline CDR1 and CDR2 sequences are LGHDT and YNNKEL (reference sequence). This CDR3 has 15 amino acids. DNA for the CDR3: TGTGCCGGCAGCCCGGGACTAGCGGGGACCTACGAGCAGTACTTC. Translated, it gives CAGSPGLAGTYEQYF.